These T cell receptor beta chains were read from a single sample in a study of blood T cell repertoires in COVID-19. TCRdb's table, derived via immunoSEQ multiplex PCR, lists solely in-frame clones and lacks some. The sample lists 75,000 to 95,000 clones, 70% to 80% occurring once. Sequencing was carried out using peripheral blood. The source of these receptors is a woman aged 80 or over with active or convalescent COVID-19. The CDR3 runs from the conserved cysteine through the conserved F or W. D genes are given only for firm matches. Where a row states a size, it is once, few, many or the class of an expanded clone; other rows omit it.

v_gene: TRBV27; d_gene: .; abundance: .; j_gene: TRBJ1-6; CDR3nt: TGTGCCAGCAGTCCCCTAGGGCAGGGACAAAATTCACCCCTCCACTTT; CDR3aa: CASSPLGQGQNSPLHF
v_gene: TRBV14; d_gene: .; abundance: .; j_gene: TRBJ2-3; CDR3nt: TGTGCCAGCAGCCAGAGCTTACGGACAGATACGCAGTATTTT; CDR3aa: CASSQSLRTDTQYF
v_gene: TRBV12-3/TRBV12-4; d_gene: .; abundance: .; j_gene: TRBJ2-3; CDR3nt: TGTGCCAGCACAGGGTTTAGCACAGATACGCAGTATTTT; CDR3aa: CASTGFSTDTQYF
v_gene: TRBV19; d_gene: TRBD1; abundance: .; j_gene: TRBJ2-2; CDR3nt: TGTGCCAGTAGTAAAACATCAGGGGGCGGCACCGGGGAGCTGTTTTTT; CDR3aa: CASSKTSGGGTGELFF
v_gene: TRBV28; d_gene: .; abundance: .; j_gene: TRBJ1-2; CDR3nt: TGTGCCAGCAGCATATCCCCGGGGGGGAGCCTCCCCTATGGCTACACCTTC; CDR3aa: CASSISPGGSLPYGYTF
v_gene: TRBV28; d_gene: .; abundance: .; j_gene: TRBJ1-4; CDR3nt: TGTGCCAGCACCTTCCCCCCCTACAGGAGGGGTGAAAAACTGTTTTTT; CDR3aa: CASTFPPYRRGEKLFF
v_gene: TRBV27; d_gene: .; abundance: .; j_gene: TRBJ2-1; CDR3nt: TGTGCCAGCCCCCTGGGAGATACGGGCGGTTACAATGAGCAGTTCTTC; CDR3aa: CASPLGDTGGYNEQFF
v_gene: TRBV5-1; d_gene: .; abundance: .; j_gene: TRBJ2-2; CDR3nt: TGCGCCAGCAGTGGCGGGGCCATCGGGAACACCGGGGAGCTGTTTTTT; CDR3aa: CASSGGAIGNTGELFF
v_gene: TRBV7-2; d_gene: .; abundance: .; j_gene: TRBJ1-4; CDR3nt: TGTGCCAGCAGCTCAAAGGGGGGGAATGAAAAACTGTTTTTT; CDR3aa: CASSSKGGNEKLFF
v_gene: TRBV5-5; d_gene: TRBD1; abundance: .; j_gene: TRBJ2-5; CDR3nt: TGTGCCAGCAGCTTTAGTCAGGGGGTTGGGGAGACCCAGTACTTC; CDR3aa: CASSFSQGVGETQYF
v_gene: TRBV6-5; d_gene: .; abundance: few; j_gene: TRBJ2-4; CDR3nt: TGTGCCAGCAGTTACTCTACCGGGACCAAAAACATTCAGTACTTC; CDR3aa: CASSYSTGTKNIQYF
v_gene: TRBV28; d_gene: TRBD1; abundance: .; j_gene: TRBJ1-5; CDR3nt: TGTGCCAGCAGTTTGGGACAGGGGAAACAGCATTTT; CDR3aa: CASSLGQGKQHF
v_gene: TRBV30; d_gene: .; abundance: many; j_gene: TRBJ2-3; CDR3nt: TGTGCCTGGAGGGACTACGGAGAGGCAGATACGCAGTATTTT; CDR3aa: CAWRDYGEADTQYF
v_gene: TRBV19; d_gene: TRBD2; abundance: .; j_gene: TRBJ2-1; CDR3nt: TGTGCCAGTAGTATAGGCGAAGCGGGAGTCCGCAATGAGCAGTTCTTC; CDR3aa: CASSIGEAGVRNEQFF
v_gene: TRBV6-2/TRBV6-3; d_gene: .; abundance: .; j_gene: TRBJ1-5; CDR3nt: TGTGCCAGCAGTTACCTCTCTAGCAATCAGCCCCAGCATTTT; CDR3aa: CASSYLSSNQPQHF
v_gene: TRBV7-8; d_gene: .; abundance: .; j_gene: TRBJ2-7; CDR3nt: TGTGCCAGCAGCTGGGGGGGGCGCTCCTACGAGCAGTACTTC; CDR3aa: CASSWGGRSYEQYF
v_gene: TRBV6-2/TRBV6-3; d_gene: .; abundance: once; j_gene: TRBJ2-1; CDR3nt: TGTGCCAGCAGTTACTCGAGGCTTAAACAGTTCTTC; CDR3aa: CASSYSRLKQFF
v_gene: TRBV10-2; d_gene: TRBD1; abundance: .; j_gene: TRBJ1-1; CDR3nt: TGCGCCAGCAGTTGGGACAGGGGTACTTTTGCTGAAGCTTTCTTT; CDR3aa: CASSWDRGTFAEAFF
v_gene: TRBV13; d_gene: TRBD1; abundance: .; j_gene: TRBJ1-3; CDR3nt: TGTGCCACCTCCAGACAGGGCTTAAACACCATATATTTT; CDR3aa: CATSRQGLNTIYF
v_gene: TRBV5-1; d_gene: TRBD1; abundance: .; j_gene: TRBJ2-2; CDR3nt: TGCGCCAGTCGCCCCGGGACAGCGAACACCGGGGAGCTGTTTTTT; CDR3aa: CASRPGTANTGELFF
v_gene: TRBV30; d_gene: TRBD1; abundance: once; j_gene: TRBJ2-3; CDR3nt: TGTGCCTGGAACCGAGACAGGGGGCCGAGGGGTGCCACAGATACGCAGTATTTT; CDR3aa: CAWNRDRGPRGATDTQYF
v_gene: TRBV5-1; d_gene: .; abundance: .; j_gene: TRBJ1-1; CDR3nt: TGCGCCAGCAGACGGGAGGGTAGCTCTGAAGCTTTCTTT; CDR3aa: CASRREGSSEAFF
v_gene: TRBV5-8; d_gene: .; abundance: .; j_gene: TRBJ1-5; CDR3nt: TGTGCCAGCAGCTTGAGAGGGATGGGAAGAGCGAATCAGCCCCAGCATTTT; CDR3aa: CASSLRGMGRANQPQHF
v_gene: TRBV11-2; d_gene: TRBD2; abundance: .; j_gene: TRBJ2-3; CDR3nt: TGTGCCAGCAGCTGGCGACCTGGCGGGACTAGTGACACAGATACGCAGTATTTT; CDR3aa: CASSWRPGGTSDTDTQYF
v_gene: TRBV29-1; d_gene: .; abundance: .; j_gene: TRBJ1-2; CDR3nt: TGCAGCGCCGAGGGGGGGAGGGAATCCTATGGCTACACCTTC; CDR3aa: CSAEGGRESYGYTF
v_gene: TRBV27; d_gene: .; abundance: .; j_gene: TRBJ2-1; CDR3nt: TGTGCCAGCAGTTTATCTTGGAGTCAGAGCTCCTACAATGAGCAGTTCTTC; CDR3aa: CASSLSWSQSSYNEQFF
v_gene: TRBV7-2; d_gene: TRBD1; abundance: once; j_gene: TRBJ2-1; CDR3nt: TGTGCCAGCAGCCCCGACAGGGGGAGGTGGGGTGAGCAGTTCTTC; CDR3aa: CASSPDRGRWGEQFF
v_gene: TRBV3-1/TRBV3-2; d_gene: TRBD1; abundance: .; j_gene: TRBJ2-2; CDR3nt: TGTGCCAGCAGCCAAGCCTATGGGACAGCGTTCGGGGAGCTGTTTTTT; CDR3aa: CASSQAYGTAFGELFF
v_gene: TRBV18; d_gene: TRBD2; abundance: .; j_gene: TRBJ2-1; CDR3nt: TGTGCCAGCTCACCGAAGCGGGAGGGGAGTTTGAGTGAGCAGTTCTTC; CDR3aa: CASSPKREGSLSEQFF
v_gene: TRBV11-3; d_gene: TRBD2; abundance: medium-sized; j_gene: TRBJ2-2; CDR3nt: TGTGCCAGCAGCCGACTAGCTTGGGAGGAGCTGTTTTTT; CDR3aa: CASSRLAWEELFF
v_gene: TRBV10-3; d_gene: .; abundance: .; j_gene: TRBJ1-4; CDR3nt: TGTGCCATCAACGGCGGAGCTAATGAAAAACTGTTTTTT; CDR3aa: CAINGGANEKLFF
v_gene: TRBV6-1; d_gene: .; abundance: .; j_gene: TRBJ2-6; CDR3nt: TGTGCCAGCAGTGAGTGGCGGAGCTCTGGGGCCAACGTCCTGACTTTC; CDR3aa: CASSEWRSSGANVLTF
v_gene: TRBV15; d_gene: TRBD1; abundance: .; j_gene: TRBJ2-7; CDR3nt: TGTGCCACCAGCAGAGACGGGACAGGGGTCGTAGGACTAGGCGAGCAGTACTTC; CDR3aa: CATSRDGTGVVGLGEQYF
v_gene: TRBV7-2; d_gene: .; abundance: .; j_gene: TRBJ2-3; CDR3nt: TGTGCCAGCAGCAGAAAGACTACAGATACGCAGTATTTT; CDR3aa: CASSRKTTDTQYF
v_gene: TRBV6-6; d_gene: TRBD2; abundance: .; j_gene: TRBJ2-1; CDR3nt: TGTGCCAGCAGTCAAGCGGGAGGGGCCCACAATGAGCAGTTCTTC; CDR3aa: CASSQAGGAHNEQFF
v_gene: TRBV18; d_gene: .; abundance: .; j_gene: TRBJ1-6; CDR3nt: TGTGCCAGCTCACCGAGAGAGGACAGCCAATTTTTCACCCTCCACTTT; CDR3aa: CASSPREDSQFFTLHF
v_gene: TRBV12-3/TRBV12-4; d_gene: .; abundance: .; j_gene: TRBJ2-2; CDR3nt: TGTGCCAGCAGCCTGACAGGCCCCGGGGAGCTGTTTTTT; CDR3aa: CASSLTGPGELFF
v_gene: TRBV12-3/TRBV12-4; d_gene: .; abundance: .; j_gene: TRBJ1-4; CDR3nt: TGTGCCAGCACACAGTATGAAAAACTGTTTTTT; CDR3aa: CASTQYEKLFF
v_gene: TRBV19; d_gene: TRBD1; abundance: .; j_gene: TRBJ1-1; CDR3nt: TGTGCCAGTAGTACGGACAGGGGGAACACTGAAGCTTTCTTT; CDR3aa: CASSTDRGNTEAFF
v_gene: TRBV9; d_gene: .; abundance: once; j_gene: TRBJ2-1; CDR3nt: TGTGCCAGCAGCCATTTGTCGGATGAGCAGTTCTTC; CDR3aa: CASSHLSDEQFF
v_gene: TRBV7-3; d_gene: TRBD2; abundance: few; j_gene: TRBJ2-7; CDR3nt: TGTGCCAGCAGCCCCCTGGCGGGAGCCTACGAGCAGTACTTC; CDR3aa: CASSPLAGAYEQYF
v_gene: TRBV7-9; d_gene: .; abundance: .; j_gene: TRBJ1-2; CDR3nt: TGTGCCAGCAGCTTAGAGTCAGGCAGCTATGGCTACACCTTC; CDR3aa: CASSLESGSYGYTF
v_gene: TRBV28; d_gene: TRBD1; abundance: .; j_gene: TRBJ2-7; CDR3nt: TGTGCCAGCAGTTTCATCAACCGGGACAGATCGAAGCAGTACTTC; CDR3aa: CASSFINRDRSKQYF
v_gene: TRBV15; d_gene: TRBD2; abundance: .; j_gene: TRBJ2-1; CDR3nt: TGTGCCACCAGCAGAACCCCTCTCGGCGGGAGTTACAATGAGCAGTTCTTC; CDR3aa: CATSRTPLGGSYNEQFF
v_gene: TRBV9; d_gene: .; abundance: .; j_gene: TRBJ2-6; CDR3nt: TGTGCCAGCAGCCCTCGGGGGACCTCTGGGGCCAACGTCCTGACTTTC; CDR3aa: CASSPRGTSGANVLTF
v_gene: TRBV7-2; d_gene: .; abundance: few; j_gene: TRBJ2-2; CDR3nt: TGTGCCAGCAGCTCACTAAACACCGGGGAGCTGTTTTTT; CDR3aa: CASSSLNTGELFF
v_gene: TRBV9; d_gene: TRBD2; abundance: once; j_gene: TRBJ2-1; CDR3nt: TGTGCCAGCAGCCCACCACTAGCGGGAGGACGTAATGAGCAGTTCTTC; CDR3aa: CASSPPLAGGRNEQFF
v_gene: TRBV7-9; d_gene: TRBD1; abundance: .; j_gene: TRBJ1-1; CDR3nt: TGTGCCAGCACTGGGCAGGGGGTGAAGAACACTGAAGCTTTCTTT; CDR3aa: CASTGQGVKNTEAFF
v_gene: TRBV7-2; d_gene: .; abundance: .; j_gene: TRBJ2-1; CDR3nt: TGTGCCAGCAGCTTATCGTACAATGAGCAGTTCTTC; CDR3aa: CASSLSYNEQFF
v_gene: TRBV19; d_gene: .; abundance: .; j_gene: TRBJ1-2; CDR3nt: TGTGCCAGTAGTATTGGGCAGGGGACCTGGGATGGCTACACCTTC; CDR3aa: CASSIGQGTWDGYTF
v_gene: TRBV18; d_gene: .; abundance: few; j_gene: TRBJ1-1; CDR3nt: TGTGCCAGCTCACCCTTTGACGCAGGGGACACTGAAGCTTTCTTT; CDR3aa: CASSPFDAGDTEAFF
v_gene: TRBV18; d_gene: TRBD2; abundance: once; j_gene: TRBJ2-3; CDR3nt: TGTGCCAGCAATGGACTAGCCCGATCAGATACGCAGTATTTT; CDR3aa: CASNGLARSDTQYF
v_gene: TRBV10-3; d_gene: .; abundance: .; j_gene: TRBJ1-5; CDR3nt: TGTGCCATCAGTGTCGGGTCCTTCGGGCCCCAGCATTTT; CDR3aa: CAISVGSFGPQHF
v_gene: TRBV28; d_gene: TRBD1; abundance: .; j_gene: TRBJ1-1; CDR3nt: TGTGCCAGCAGTGGGGGACAGAAGAAAGCTTTCTTT; CDR3aa: CASSGGQKKAFF
v_gene: TRBV7-9; d_gene: .; abundance: .; j_gene: TRBJ2-2; CDR3nt: TGTGCCTGCGGCAGGGTGGCCACCGGGGAGCTGTTTTTT; CDR3aa: CACGRVATGELFF
v_gene: TRBV7-2; d_gene: TRBD1; abundance: .; j_gene: TRBJ1-1; CDR3nt: TGTGCCAGCAGCTTAACCCAAGGGGGCGGCACTGAAGCTTTCTTT; CDR3aa: CASSLTQGGGTEAFF
v_gene: TRBV11-2; d_gene: .; abundance: .; j_gene: TRBJ2-7; CDR3nt: TGTGCCAGCAGCTTAGTCAGTGCGGGTGCCTACGAGCAGTACTTC; CDR3aa: CASSLVSAGAYEQYF
v_gene: TRBV28; d_gene: .; abundance: .; j_gene: TRBJ2-5; CDR3nt: TGTGCCACACTGGAGGGGACTCGGGAGACCCAGTACTTC; CDR3aa: CATLEGTRETQYF
v_gene: TRBV2; d_gene: TRBD2; abundance: .; j_gene: TRBJ2-2; CDR3nt: TGTGCCAGCAGGTCTAGCGGGAGGGCCGCGAACACCGGGGAGCTGTTTTTT; CDR3aa: CASRSSGRAANTGELFF